The next 21 T cell receptor beta chains were all read from a single sample in a study of cytomegalovirus exposure and HLA in healthy donors. The PCR contained 60 Vbeta and 13 Jbeta primers. This table comes from immunoSEQ multiplex PCR, and its TCRdb copy is limited to in-frame clones, with some not included. Of about 84,000 clones detected, roughly 63% appear once; the ten largest clones hold 15%. Source material: PBMCs. All receptors derive from a woman between 35 and 50 years old in good health and CMV-seropositive.

The J gene is TRBJ2-3, the V gene TRBV30; tentatively, D is TRBD2 (6 bases). The CDR3 runs to 17 residues. In germline, CDR1 is GTSNPN, CDR2 SVGIG (reference sequence). Trimming shortened V by 2 bases and J by 6 bases, and 24 bases separated the two germline ends. The chain's CDR3 is CAWSSPWAGAEGDTQYF. The CDR3 DNA sequence: TGTGCCTGGAGTTCCCCCTGGGCCGGGGCGGAGGGGGATACGCAGTATTTT.

The V gene is TRBV28, the J gene TRBJ2-3, with 9 bases aligning to TRBD2. This CDR3 spans 17 amino acids. Trimming cost V 5 bases and J 4 bases; bases outside gene matches: 13. Per germline, CDR1 MDHEN and CDR2 SYDVKM. CDR3 bases: TGTGCCAGCAGTCCCACCTTTAGCGGGAGAGGTTCAGATACGCAGTATTTT. Its translation is CASSPTFSGRGSDTQYF. Combining the CDR3 with reference TRBV28 and TRBJ2-3 gives the whole variable domain DVKVTQSSRYLVKRTGEKVFLECVQDMDHENMFWYRQDPGLGLRLIYFSYDVKMKEKGDIPEGYSVSREKKERFSLILESASTNQTSMYLCASSPTFSGRGSDTQYFGPGTRLTVL.

The V gene is TRBV28, the J gene TRBJ1-2, with TRBD1 as a possible D gene (5 bases). Per germline, CDR1 MDHEN and CDR2 SYDVKM. The CDR3 runs to 18 residues. Trimming removed 9 bases from V and 3 bases from J, with 29 bases in between. The CDR3 is CASNPLGGSVTKYYGYTF. The DNA of the CDR3 is TGTGCCAGTAACCCATTGGGGGGGAGTGTAACGAAGTACTATGGCTACACCTTC.

This clone was found a few times. The chain uses TRBV2 and TRBJ2-2; 8 positions match TRBD1. Trimming took 4 bases from V and 6 from J; bases not matched to a gene: 4. The CDR3 totals 14 residues. Germline V gives CDR1 SNHLY, CDR2 FYNNEI. In DNA form, the CDR3 reads TGTGCCAGCAGTGTAGGACAGGGCCCCGGGGAGCTGTTTTTT. It codes for CASSVGQGPGELFF. The whole variable domain, remainder taken from reference TRBV2 and TRBJ2-2, is EPEVTQTPSHQVTQMGQEVILRCVPISNHLYFYWYRQILGQKVEFLVSFYNNEISEKSEIFDDQFSVERPDGSNFTLKIRSTKLEDSAMYFCASSVGQGPGELFFGEGSRLTVL.

Only one count was recorded for this clone. The chain employs TRBV29-1 and TRBJ1-3, with D maybe TRBD1 (5 bases). The CDR3 covers 13 residues. Germline-derived CDR1 and CDR2 are SQVTM and ANQGSEA. The V end lost 5 bases, the J end lost 2 bases, and 10 bases lay between the germline ends. CDR3: CSVSAGTGNTIYF. The DNA of the CDR3 is TGCAGCGTTTCCGCAGGGACTGGAAACACCATATATTTT.

This clone was counted only a few times. This chain connects TRBV5-1 to TRBJ2-2, with D possibly TRBD2 on 6 matching bases. V was pared by 1 base and J by 2 bases, with 9 bases between. There are 15 residues in the CDR3. Germline assignment: CDR1 SGHRS and CDR2 YFSETQ. The chain's CDR3 is CASSLRETNTGELFF. DNA for the CDR3: TGCGCCAGCAGCTTGCGGGAGACCAACACCGGGGAGCTGTTTTTT.

This clone was seen once. This chain links TRBV7-2 with TRBJ1-2; D might be TRBD1 (5 bases). Trimming cost V 5 bases and J 8 bases, with 15 bases left between them. Germline CDR1 SGHTA, CDR2 FQGNSA. The CDR3 consists of 13 residues. This CDR3 reads CASSPDSDRGYTF. The CDR3, as DNA: TGTGCCAGCAGCCCTGACAGTGATCGAGGCTACACCTTC.

The rearrangement links TRBV19 to TRBJ1-1; a weak D match, TRBD1 (5 bases). The CDR3 covers 12 residues. Germline-derived CDR1 and CDR2 are LNHDA and SQIVND (reference sequence). The V end lost 10 bases, the J end lost 4 bases, and 13 bases lay between the germline ends. The CDR3 bases are TGTGCCACCGCAGGGCCGACCACTGAAGCTTTCTTT. It specifies CATAGPTTEAFF.

This clone was detected only a few times. The chain employs TRBV23-1 and TRBJ1-5; a weak D match, TRBD1 (5 bases). TRBV23-1 counts as an open reading frame of uncertain function. Trimming took off 4 bases at V and 0 bases at J, with 22 bases between the two ends. The CDR3 loop spans 19 amino acids. CDR3 loop: CASSRNRRFFAGSNQPQHF. The CDR3 DNA is TGCGCCAGCAGTCGGAACAGGAGATTTTTCGCCGGTAGCAATCAGCCCCAGCATTTT.

The rearrangement links TRBV27 to TRBJ2-2; TRBD1 aligns across 8 bases. Germline V gene lookup returns CDR1 MNHEY and CDR2 SMNVEV (reference sequence). CDR3 length equals 17 residues. The trim removed 3 bases at V and 0 bases at J, leaving 6 bases unmatched. The CDR3 is CASSFRQGFANTGELFF. The DNA of the CDR3 is TGTGCCAGCAGTTTTAGACAGGGGTTCGCGAACACCGGGGAGCTGTTTTTT.

The V gene is TRBV9, the J gene TRBJ2-1; tentative D call: TRBD1 (6 bases). This CDR3 has 14 amino acids. V shed 3 bases and J shed 3 bases, with 10 bases lying between them. Germline V CDR1 and CDR2: SGDLS, YYNGEE. The CDR3 protein is CASSDVTGYNEQFF. CDR3 DNA sequence: TGTGCCAGCAGCGACGTGACAGGCTACAATGAGCAGTTCTTC.

This chain connects TRBV10-3 to TRBJ2-5, with D maybe TRBD2 (5 bases). Trimming pared 0 bases from V and 11 bases from J, leaving 16 bases between. Germline CDR1 ENHRY, CDR2 SYGVKD. CDR3 size: 14 residues. CDR3 in amino acids: CAISESGPGWEQYF. DNA for the CDR3: TGTGCCATCAGTGAGTCAGGCCCCGGGTGGGAGCAGTACTTC.

The chain is built from TRBV7-2 and TRBJ2-7, with TRBD2 identical over 8 bases. The CDR3 is 16 residues long. Germline lookup yields CDR1 SGHTA and CDR2 FQGNSA. Trimming cost V 2 bases and J 3 bases; bases outside gene matches: 9. CDR3 sequence reads: CASSLQSVAGFYEQYF. In DNA, the CDR3 is TGTGCCAGCAGCTTACAGTCGGTAGCGGGGTTCTACGAGCAGTACTTC.

This chain uses TRBV7-9 with TRBJ1-2, with D tentatively TRBD1 (5 bases). The V end lost 5 bases, the J end lost 6 bases, and 10 bases lay between the germline ends. Germline-derived CDR1 and CDR2 are SEHNR and FQNEAQ (reference sequence). CDR3 size: 12 residues. Written as DNA, the CDR3 is TGTGCCAGCAGCCGGGACTCTAATGGCTACACCTTC. Translation: CASSRDSNGYTF. The complete variable domain, with remaining parts taken from reference TRBV7-9 and TRBJ1-2, reads DTGVSQNPRHKITKRGQNVTFRCDPISEHNRLYWYRQTLGQGPEFLTYFQNEAQLEKSRLLSDRFSAERPKGSFSTLEIQRTEQGDSAMYLCASSRDSNGYTFGSGTRLTVV.

This chain connects TRBV7-9 to TRBJ1-1; maybe TRBD1 (5 bases). Germline CDR1 SEHNR, CDR2 FQNEAQ (reference sequence). The CDR3 loop spans 14 amino acids. Trimming cost V 1 base and J 1 base, with 7 bases left between them. The CDR3 coding sequence is TGTGCCAGCAGCTTAGGACAGCAGAACACTGAAGCTTTCTTT. This codes for CASSLGQQNTEAFF.

The rearrangement links TRBV27 to TRBJ2-7, with 7 bases lining up with TRBD2. The junction had 6 bases not matched to a gene; V was cut back by 3 bases and J by 1 base. The CDR3 has 15 amino acids. From germline, CDR1 is MNHEY and CDR2 SMNVEV (reference sequence). The CDR3 sequence: CASSFSTGGSYEQYF. The CDR3, as DNA: TGTGCCAGCAGTTTTTCAACGGGAGGTTCCTACGAGCAGTACTTC.

This chain links TRBV6-5 with TRBJ2-7; 9 bases fit TRBD1. This CDR3 has 15 residues. Trimming took 6 bases from V and 4 from J; bases not matched to a gene: 10. CDR1 and CDR2 (germline): MNHEY, SVGAGI. CDR3 coding DNA: TGTGCCAGCAGCCAAGACAGGGGGTTTGGTTACGAGCAGTACTTC. Protein product: CASSQDRGFGYEQYF.

The J gene is TRBJ2-1, the V gene TRBV7-8; 10 nucleotides align to TRBD2. The CDR3 covers 18 residues. With V trimmed by 1 base and J by 0 bases, 6 bases remained unmatched. Per the germline V gene, CDR1 is SGHVS and CDR2 is FQNEAQ. In DNA, the CDR3 is TGTGCCAGCAGCTTAGTTCCTAGCGGGAGTAGCTCCTACAATGAGCAGTTCTTC. This encodes CASSLVPSGSSSYNEQFF. The entire variable domain, with the rest obtained from reference TRBV7-8 and TRBJ2-1, is as follows: GAGVSQSPRYKVAKRGQDVALRCDPISGHVSLFWYQQALGQGPEFLTYFQNEAQLDKSGLPSDRFFAERPEGSVSTLKIQRTQQEDSAVYLCASSLVPSGSSSYNEQFFGPGTRLTVL.

V usage is TRBV6-5 and J usage is TRBJ2-7; the match to TRBD1 covers 8 bases. There are 15 residues in the CDR3. CDR1 is MNHEY and CDR2 is SVGAGI in the germline V gene. The V and J ends lost 6 bases and 7 bases, in that order; junction bases with no gene match: 14. The CDR3 DNA reads as TGTGCCAGCAGCAAGGGACAGGCCCAGGGATGGGAGCAGTACTTC. As protein: CASSKGQAQGWEQYF.

The chain carries TRBV5-8 and TRBJ2-3; the match to TRBD2 covers 9 bases. Germline V gene sequence: CDR1 SGHTS, CDR2 YDEGEE. This CDR3 contains 16 residues. V lost 0 bases to trimming and J lost 2 bases; unmatched junction nucleotides: 4. The chain's CDR3 is CASSLGLAGHTDTQYF. DNA for the CDR3: TGTGCCAGCAGCTTGGGCCTAGCGGGACACACAGATACGCAGTATTTT.

CDR3 protein: CASSLSLSTGGSYNEQFF. DNA of the CDR3: TGTGCCAGCAGTTTATCGCTTTCTACCGGCGGGTCCTACAATGAGCAGTTCTTC. The gene calls are TRBV27 and TRBJ2-1; D is perhaps TRBD2 (5 bases). Trimming took off 0 bases at V and 1 base at J, with 16 bases between the two ends. CDR1 and CDR2 from the germline V gene are MNHEY and SMNVEV (reference sequence). The CDR3 extends over 18 amino acids.